The 14 T cell receptor beta chains in this list originate from one sample, sequenced in a study of OX40 agonist ivuxolimab in advanced cancers. Sequencing was performed with immunoSEQ multiplex PCR; in TCRdb, only in-frame clones are kept and a portion is missing. The sample records fewer than 95,000 clones, approximately 90% being singletons. The sample consisted of CD4+ or CD8+ T cells sorted from blood, taken in a trial of the OX40 agonist ivuxolimab. The receptors here all came from an adult with an advanced solid tumor such as melanoma, head and neck, liver or kidney cancer.

The chain uses TRBV7-6 and TRBJ1-2, with D possibly TRBD1 on 6 matching bases. The V and J ends lost 2 bases and 0 bases respectively, with 13 bases between them. This CDR3 spans 16 amino acids. Germline CDR1 SGHVS, CDR2 FNYEAQ. DNA for the CDR3: TGTGCCAGCAGCTTACTCCCGGACAGCGCTAACTATGGCTACACCTTC. Protein sequence: CASSLLPDSANYGYTF.

This clone was detected once. J is TRBJ1-2 and V is TRBV6-5, with D unclear. This CDR3 has 12 amino acids. V lost 6 bases and J 6 bases, leaving 11 bases between the germline ends. The germline V gene encodes CDR1 MNHEY and CDR2 SVGAGI. CDR3 protein: CASRTPLHGYTF. CDR3 sequence (DNA): TGTGCCAGCAGAACTCCTCTGCATGGCTACACCTTC.

This clone has just a few counts. The genes are TRBV7-9 and TRBJ2-1; 8 bases are shared with TRBD2. Losses at the gene ends were 3 bases for V and 6 bases for J; bases not matched to a gene: 7. CDR3 length: 15 amino acids. CDR1 and CDR2 (germline): SEHNR, FQNEAQ (reference sequence). The CDR3 region has the DNA TGTGCCAGCAGCTTGACTAGCGTTATGAGCAATGAGCAGTTCTTC. Translated: CASSLTSVMSNEQFF.

The CDR3 DNA reads as TGTGCCAGCAGCCCAAGAGGGGGGACCCCTCAAGATACGCAGTATTTT. Protein sequence: CASSPRGGTPQDTQYF. This chain links TRBV11-2 with TRBJ2-3, with D perhaps given as TRBD1 or TRBD2 (6 bases each). There are 16 residues in the CDR3. V gave up 5 bases and J gave up 5 bases, with 20 bases separating them. From germline, CDR1 is SGHAT and CDR2 FQNNGV. Full variable domain (rest looked up from reference TRBV11-2 and TRBJ2-3): EAGVAQSPRYKIIEKRQSVAFWCNPISGHATLYWYQQILGQGPKLLIQFQNNGVVDDSQLPKDRFSAERLKGVDSTLKIQPAKLEDSAVYLCASSPRGGTPQDTQYFGPGTRLTVL.

The chain uses TRBV5-6 and TRBJ2-5; TRBD2 aligns across 8 bases. Germline values: CDR1 SGHDT, CDR2 YYEEEE. V shed 4 bases and J 5 bases; nucleotides not matched to a gene: 7. The CDR3 extends over 14 amino acids. As DNA, the CDR3 is TGTGCCAGCAGCCCCTGGGGCGGGAGGGAGACCCAGTACTTC. Amino acid sequence: CASSPWGGRETQYF.

This chain uses TRBV7-2 with TRBJ2-3, with TRBD1 matching 7 bases. Germline V gene data show CDR1 as SGHTA and CDR2 as FQGNSA. V was pared by 2 bases and J by 2 bases, with 4 bases of the junction left unmatched. This CDR3 spans 15 amino acids. CDR3 protein: CASSLRQGFTDTQYF. CDR3 nucleotide sequence: TGTGCCAGCAGCTTACGACAGGGCTTCACAGATACGCAGTATTTT. Filled out from reference TRBV7-2 and TRBJ2-3, the complete variable domain reads GAGVSQSPSNKVTEKGKDVELRCDPISGHTALYWYRQSLGQGLEFLIYFQGNSAPDKSGLPSDRFSAERTGGSVSTLTIQRTQQEDSAVYLCASSLRQGFTDTQYFGPGTRLTVL.

The genes are TRBV2 and TRBJ2-3, with 8 positions matching TRBD1. V dropped 4 bases and J dropped 5; count of bases not matched to a gene: 8. CDR1 is SNHLY and CDR2 is FYNNEI in the germline V gene. This CDR3 has 15 amino acids. CDR3 amino acids: CASSGGGQGIDTQYF. The CDR3 DNA follows: TGTGCCAGCAGTGGGGGAGGACAGGGCATAGATACGCAGTATTTT. Full variable domain (outside the CDR3, taken from reference TRBV2 and TRBJ2-3): EPEVTQTPSHQVTQMGQEVILRCVPISNHLYFYWYRQILGQKVEFLVSFYNNEISEKSEIFDDQFSVERPDGSNFTLKIRSTKLEDSAMYFCASSGGGQGIDTQYFGPGTRLTVL.

The CDR3 coding sequence is TGCGCCAGCAGCCAAGATAAGGGTTCTATCCAGGGTACGCAGTATTTT. This encodes CASSQDKGSIQGTQYF. This chain joins TRBV4-1 and TRBJ2-3; a possible D gene is TRBD1 (5 bases). The germline CDR1 and CDR2 sequences are MGHRA and YSYEKL. The CDR3 has 16 amino acids. V lost 0 bases and J 8 bases, leaving 18 bases between the germline ends.

The chain combines TRBV4-2 with TRBJ1-5; unclear D gene. The CDR3 extends over 13 amino acids. V was cut by 1 base and J by 13 bases, with 14 bases left in between. Germline V gene data show CDR1 as LGHNA and CDR2 as YNFKEQ. CDR3 sequence (DNA): TGTGCCAGCAGCCAAGCCGAAACCGGTTCGCAGCATTTT. Translating gives CASSQAETGSQHF.

V is TRBV4-2 and J is TRBJ2-4; 8 nucleotides align to TRBD1. Germline V CDR1 and CDR2: LGHNA, YNFKEQ. V shed 3 bases, J shed 4 bases, and the junction held 5 bases outside the gene matches. The length of the CDR3 is 15 residues. For the CDR3, the DNA is TGTGCCAGCAGCCAGGGACAGGCGGCAAAAAACATTCAGTACTTC. Its protein is CASSQGQAAKNIQYF.

V gene TRBV7-9 combines with J gene TRBJ2-1; tentatively, D is TRBD1 or TRBD2 (7 bases each). Trimming took off 1 base at V and 6 bases at J, with 25 bases between the two ends. Per the germline V gene, CDR1 is SEHNR and CDR2 is FQNEAQ (reference sequence). The CDR3 length is 19 residues. For the CDR3, the DNA is TGTGCCAGCAGCTTAGGACAGGGAGGGGACCTCCTACATTTCAATGAGCAGTTCTTC. It is translated as CASSLGQGGDLLHFNEQFF.

This clone was detected only a few times. This sequence joins TRBV5-1 and TRBJ1-1; TRBD1 matches at 7 bases. The CDR3 loop spans 15 amino acids. Germline CDR1 SGHRS, CDR2 YFSETQ. V was clipped by 5 bases and J by 1 base; unmatched bases: 8. CDR3 nucleotides: TGCGCCAGCAGACCTGTGACAGGGTCGAACACTGAAGCTTTCTTT. It codes for CASRPVTGSNTEAFF.

The genes are TRBV4-2 and TRBJ1-2; no reliable D call. Germline V gene data show CDR1 as LGHNA and CDR2 as YNFKEQ. The CDR3 is 17 residues long. Trimming removed 0 bases at V and 4 bases at J, with 18 bases between. The CDR3 region is CASSQDQSAGKAYGYTF. DNA of the CDR3: TGTGCCAGCAGCCAAGATCAGTCCGCGGGGAAGGCCTATGGCTACACCTTC.

This clone showed up just once. This sequence joins TRBV30 and TRBJ2-7; 7 bases map to TRBD2. Germline CDR1 and CDR2: GTSNPN and SVGIG (reference sequence). The CDR3 covers 12 residues. J lost 7 bases, V lost 3 bases, and 6 bases had no gene match. CDR3: CAWRAAGVEQYF. As DNA, the CDR3 is TGTGCCTGGAGAGCGGCGGGGGTAGAGCAGTACTTC.